This record covers a single T cell receptor beta chain. In this sample, this clonotype turned up many times. No base-level quality is on record; no much larger clone is a single base apart. Trimming at the junction amounts to 4 bases on V and 5 bases on J, and the germline ends lie 8 bases apart. The germline V gene (reference sequence) specifies LNHNV as CDR1 and YYDKDF as CDR2. From cysteine to phenylalanine, the CDR3 is 12 amino acids long. CDR3 DNA is the only sequence kept; it has 36 bases, read in frame from the first base. Reading the label with the study, this specimen's treatment or condition is: live attenuated yellow fever vaccine strain. A standard Ficoll-Paque protocol was used to isolate PBMCs from peripheral blood. RNA from sorted memory subsets was extracted with the RNeasy Micro Kit. The source of the sample is a study of T cells after yellow fever vaccination (dated by TCRdb to about 2019). In the study overall: Using CD3, CD45RA, CCR7 and CD95 staining, memory subsets (EM, EMRA, CM and Tscm) were sorted on a BD FACS Aria III. The SMART-Seq v4 Ultra Low Input RNA kit was used to prepare libraries from fractions with low cell numbers. To follow T-cell clones before and after primary and booster YFV17D yellow fever vaccination, bulk TCR alpha and beta repertoires were sequenced over time. Two healthy male donors, one aged 18 to 30 and one aged 30 to 40 years, made up the cohort. Blood samples were taken at several timepoints before and after primary and secondary immunization, and bulk PBMC replicates and cell subsets were isolated. Memory subsets were sorted on days 0, 15 and 45 and at 18 months following primary vaccination, and on days 0, 15 and 45 following the 30-year booster.

Study-wide conclusions, independent of this receptor: Because abundant contaminating clonotypes from the bulk population could be contained in FACS-sorted repertoires, computational filtering was required. Most clones expanded after primary vaccination (around 96% of CD4 and 88% of CD8) were re-detected after the booster, suggesting that broad memory maintenance occurred. The study included only two donors, which limits how far the findings can be generalized. In the sorted memory subsets on day 0, nearly all of the vaccine-responding clonotypes fell below detection. The secondary T-cell response was weaker than the primary response but faster, peaking on day 5 instead of day 15. A small fraction of clonotypes appeared in both the CD4 and CD8 compartments, likely as a result of convergent recombination.

TCR cDNA was synthesized by 5'RACE template switching, which introduced a universal primer site and unique molecular identifiers. Priming for cDNA synthesis came from both the TCR alpha and TCR beta constant segments. Library amplification used two PCR steps, and the second PCR step added sample barcodes and sequencing adapters. Sequencing of libraries was performed on Illumina HiSeq 2500 (2x100 bp) or NovaSeq (2x150 bp). Per the original workflow: MIGEC was used to demultiplex reads and collapse the reads into UMI consensus sequences, and MiXCR was used for V(D)J alignment. Vaccine-responding clonotypes were identified with edgeR using replicate PBMC samples, with FDR below 0.01 and a log2 fold change above 5 up to day 15 being required. CD4 or CD8 identity was assigned to each bulk clonotype according to whether the clonotype was present at higher abundance in the sequenced CD4 repertoire or the sequenced CD8 repertoire. To estimate how each clone was distributed across memory phenotypes, clonotype frequencies in memory subsets were weighted by the numbers of FACS-sorted cells. The public reads were run again by TCRdb, first through fastp at Q25 and then through MiXCR, and only productive beta chains were kept. When rows share a CDR3 protein, they turn into one entry using the most common DNA and genes. TCRdb assigned the V and J calls; the authors' analysis was not used. The sample table contains tens of thousands of distinct CDR3 sequences; only one count was recorded for about 10% of them. Around 12% of the sample is held by the ten biggest clonotypes.

The specimen comprised PBMCs, either bulk or a sorted T-cell subset (CD4+, CD8+, memory, or dextramer-sorted; not recorded which), sampled more than 13 days after the first yellow fever vaccination. The sequence is built from TRBV15 and TRBJ2-5; no D gene can be assigned with confidence. The receptor's source is a man aged 18-30 years who received the YFV17D yellow fever vaccine. This receptor carries the CDR3 CATSNPRETQYF. In nucleotides, the sequence is TGTGCCACCAGCAACCCTAGGGAGACCCAGTACTTC.